This T cell receptor beta chain was observed in a study of regulatory T cells in long-lasting Graves disease. Arm-PCR with iRepertoire HTBI primers amplified the CDR3 regions for these TCR beta libraries. TCRdb redid the calling of the multiplex PCR reads with MiXCR, one entry per CDR3 protein. The sample carries under 450,000 distinct CDR3 sequences, 15% to 20% recorded once. Findings and caveats of the study: Persistent disease samples used TRBV28, TRBJ1-2 and TRBJ2-5 preferentially. Less diverse TCR repertoires were seen in persistent Graves' patients than in newly diagnosed ones.

V dropped 10 bases and J dropped 0 bases, with 19 bases sitting between them. The CDR3 spans 16 residues. The germline gives CDR1 SGHTA, CDR2 FQGTGA. This clonotype has only a few counts. Its matching antigen is unknown. Time point noted: newly diagnosed GD, antithyroid drugs for less than 3 months. RNA extracted from PBMCs served as the sequencing template. The same sample was also studied in work on T cells in Graves' hyperthyroidism and ophthalmopathy.

The rearrangement uses TRBV7-3 and TRBJ1-5; possibly TRBD1 for D (5 bases). Sequences were derived from peripheral blood mononuclear cells (PBMCs), sampled at new diagnosis, from a patient treated with antithyroid drugs. This sequence originates from a woman aged 18 to 35 with Graves disease. The CDR3 region is CATPGLKGFSNQPQHF. The CDR3, as DNA: TGTGCCACCCCGGGACTCAAGGGCTTTAGCAATCAGCCCCAGCATTTT.